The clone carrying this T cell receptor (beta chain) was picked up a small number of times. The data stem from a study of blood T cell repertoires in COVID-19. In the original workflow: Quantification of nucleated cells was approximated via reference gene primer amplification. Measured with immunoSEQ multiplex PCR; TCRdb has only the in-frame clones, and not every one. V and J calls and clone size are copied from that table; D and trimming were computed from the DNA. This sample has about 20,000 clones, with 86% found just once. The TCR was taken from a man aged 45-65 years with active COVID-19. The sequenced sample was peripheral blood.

CDR3 sequence: CASSPRTGLTYEQYF. The CDR3 bases are TGTGCCAGCAGCCCGCGGACAGGGCTGACCTACGAGCAGTACTTC. This chain links TRBV7-8 with TRBJ2-7; 8 positions match TRBD1. CDR3 length equals 15 residues. With 5 bases clipped from V and 2 bases from J, the junction kept 8 bases outside the gene matches. Germline loops: CDR1 SGHVS, CDR2 FQNEAQ.